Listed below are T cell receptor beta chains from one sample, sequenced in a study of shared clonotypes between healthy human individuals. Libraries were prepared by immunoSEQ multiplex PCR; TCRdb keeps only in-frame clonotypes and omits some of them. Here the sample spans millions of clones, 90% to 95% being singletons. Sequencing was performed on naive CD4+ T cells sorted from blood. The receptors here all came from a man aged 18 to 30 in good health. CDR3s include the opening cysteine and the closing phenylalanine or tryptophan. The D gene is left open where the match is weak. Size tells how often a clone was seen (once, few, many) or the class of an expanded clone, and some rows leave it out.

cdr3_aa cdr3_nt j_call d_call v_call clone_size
CASSLSGTGSPRGYGYTF TGTGCCAGCAGTTTGTCCGGGACAGGCTCACCGCGGGGCTATGGCTACACCTTC TRBJ1-2 TRBD1 TRBV28 -
CASSPGQGNTDTQYF TGTGCCAGCAGCCCAGGACAGGGGAACACAGATACGCAGTATTTT TRBJ2-3 TRBD1 TRBV7-9 -
CASSPGGAGVYGYTF TGCGCCAGCAGCCCAGGGGGGGCAGGGGTCTATGGCTACACCTTC TRBJ1-2 TRBD1 TRBV4-3 -
CASSDSSTPLHF TGCGCCAGCAGTGACAGCTCCACGCCCCTCCACTTT TRBJ1-6 - TRBV10-1 few
CASGLVLVGVTNTEAFF TGTGCTAGTGGTTTGGTACTTGTAGGGGTGACTAACACTGAAGCTTTCTTT TRBJ1-1 - TRBV12-5 -
CASRLEGAPMETQYF TGTGCCAGCAGGCTAGAGGGAGCGCCGATGGAGACCCAGTACTTC TRBJ2-5 - TRBV2 -
CASSIRGGSTDTQYF TGTGCCAGTAGTATTAGAGGCGGGAGCACAGATACGCAGTATTTT TRBJ2-3 - TRBV19 -
CASSGQGAILATNEKLFF TGCGCCAGCTCCGGACAGGGGGCAATCCTTGCAACTAATGAAAAACTGTTTTTT TRBJ1-4 TRBD1 TRBV4-1 -
CASRRDSHYGYTF TGTGCCAGCAGAAGGGACAGCCACTATGGCTACACCTTC TRBJ1-2 TRBD1 TRBV9 -
CASSFPRGGGGTDTQYF TGTGCCAGCAGCTTTCCCCGAGGGGGGGGAGGCACAGATACGCAGTATTTT TRBJ2-3 - TRBV11-2 -
CAWRGTGNQPQHF TGTGCCTGGAGGGGGACAGGGAATCAGCCCCAGCATTTT TRBJ1-5 TRBD1 TRBV30 -
CASSADQETQYF TGTGCCAGTAGTGCGGACCAAGAGACCCAGTACTTC TRBJ2-5 - TRBV19 -
CASSGQGWTAFF TGTGCCAGCAGCGGACAGGGATGGACAGCTTTCTTT TRBJ1-1 TRBD1 TRBV2 -
CASSINTGELFF TGTGCCAGCAGTATTAACACCGGGGAGCTGTTTTTT TRBJ2-2 - TRBV6-5 -
CASSLAAADTQYF TGTGCCAGCAGCTTAGCGGCGGCAGATACGCAGTATTTT TRBJ2-3 - TRBV7-2 -
CASKTSGRDTQYF TGTGCCAGCAAGACTAGCGGGAGAGATACGCAGTATTTT TRBJ2-3 TRBD2 TRBV6-1 -
CASSSLGSKVSGANVLTF TGTGCCAGCAGCAGCTTAGGGTCTAAAGTCTCTGGGGCCAACGTCCTGACTTTC TRBJ2-6 - TRBV7-8 -
CASSGLAVYNEQFF TGTGCCAGCTCGGGACTAGCGGTCTACAATGAGCAGTTCTTC TRBJ2-1 TRBD2 TRBV18 -
CAWSVHLTGGWQYF TGTGCCTGGAGTGTACATCTGACAGGAGGATGGCAGTACTTC TRBJ2-7 - TRBV30 -
CASSLVDRGGGYTF TGTGCCAGCAGTTTAGTGGACAGGGGGGGAGGCTACACCTTC TRBJ1-2 TRBD1 TRBV28 -
CASGPPGEQYF TGTGCCAGCGGGCCTCCTGGCGAGCAGTACTTC TRBJ2-7 - TRBV21-1 -
CASRSRASGWSEQYF TGTGCCAGCAGGAGTAGGGCTAGCGGGTGGTCCGAGCAGTACTTC TRBJ2-7 TRBD2 TRBV7-9 -
CASSLTYSDRARNSPLHF TGTGCCAGCAGCCTAACATACTCCGACAGGGCTCGGAATTCACCCCTCCACTTT TRBJ1-6 TRBD1 TRBV7-3 -
CASSIASSGRNNEQFF TGTGCCAGTAGTATAGCCTCTAGCGGGAGAAACAATGAGCAGTTCTTC TRBJ2-1 TRBD2 TRBV19 -
CASSGLAGGDSYEQYF TGTGCCAGCAGTGGACTAGCGGGGGGCGACTCCTACGAGCAGTACTTC TRBJ2-7 TRBD2 TRBV6-1 once
CASSLVRLNTEAFF TGTGCCAGCAGCTTGGTGCGCCTGAACACTGAAGCTTTCTTT TRBJ1-1 - TRBV5-6 -
CASSLRGLNTEAFF TGTGCCAGCAGCTTACGGGGGTTGAACACTGAAGCTTTCTTT TRBJ1-1 - TRBV13 -
CASTRAAGQGYTF TGTGCCAGCACACGGGCGGCAGGTCAAGGCTACACCTTC TRBJ1-2 - TRBV25-1 -
CASSLFPFF TGTGCCAGCAGCTTATTTCCGTTCTTC TRBJ2-1 - TRBV13 -
CAISWGTSEAFF TGTGCCATATCTTGGGGGACTAGTGAAGCTTTCTTT TRBJ1-1 - TRBV10-3 -
CASSEAWETQYF TGTGCCAGCAGTGAAGCTTGGGAGACCCAGTACTTC TRBJ2-5 - TRBV6-1 -
CAWSVRRAGEQFF TGTGCCTGGAGTGTAAGGCGGGCGGGTGAGCAGTTCTTC TRBJ2-1 - TRBV30 -
CASAAGGLNTGELFF TGTGCCAGCGCCGCAGGGGGCTTAAACACCGGGGAGCTGTTTTTT TRBJ2-2 TRBD1 TRBV25-1 -
CAGSPLQGIGYGYTF TGCGCCGGCAGCCCGCTGCAGGGAATAGGCTATGGCTACACCTTC TRBJ1-2 - TRBV4-1 once